This is a list of T cell receptor beta chains from one sample in a study of OX40 agonist ivuxolimab in advanced cancers. The method was immunoSEQ multiplex PCR; TCRdb's version includes in-frame clones alone and lacks a portion of them. This sample has 50,000 to 65,000 clones, with roughly four fifths found just once. The specimen comprised CD4+ or CD8+ T cells sorted from blood, sampled in a trial of the OX40 agonist ivuxolimab. Every receptor here comes from an adult with an advanced solid tumor such as melanoma, head and neck, liver or kidney cancer. The CDR3 runs from the conserved cysteine through the conserved F or W. Fields, in order: J gene, V gene, clone size, D gene, CDR3 protein. A D gene is named only where the DNA matches it firmly. Rows give clone size only sometimes, using once, few, many, or a class for an expanded clone.

TRBJ1-5 | TRBV16 | few | TRBD1 | CASSQQGARGNQPQHF
TRBJ1-3 | TRBV30 | NA | NA | CAWSTGFPNTIYF
TRBJ1-1 | TRBV6-5 | NA | NA | CASRTADLTTEAFF
TRBJ1-1 | TRBV18 | NA | NA | CASSPPTGFTEAFF
TRBJ1-1 | TRBV10-3 | once | TRBD1 | CATLGQGANTEAFF
TRBJ1-5 | TRBV6-5 | NA | TRBD1 | CASRRTGDSNQPQHF
TRBJ2-7 | TRBV2 | NA | TRBD1 | CASSGQGYEQYF
TRBJ1-1 | TRBV30 | NA | NA | CAWNLLRGRAFF
TRBJ2-1 | TRBV5-1 | NA | NA | CASSLGRPPLNEQFF
TRBJ1-5 | TRBV5-1 | NA | NA | CASSLGDTDQPQHF
TRBJ2-1 | TRBV19 | once | NA | CASSIRDTTRNEQFF
TRBJ2-3 | TRBV11-2 | NA | TRBD2 | CASSLGGTTKGDTQYF
TRBJ2-3 | TRBV5-6 | NA | NA | CASSRGLKGADTQYF
TRBJ1-5 | TRBV6-6 | NA | NA | CASSYVTGSNQPQHF
TRBJ1-2 | TRBV5-6 | NA | NA | CASSLAAEPYGYTF
TRBJ2-5 | TRBV7-2 | NA | TRBD1 | CASSLRSGSTGGLKTQYF
TRBJ2-7 | TRBV11-2 | NA | NA | CASSFEGSSYEQYF
TRBJ2-7 | TRBV6-6 | NA | NA | CASSETGLSYEQYF
TRBJ1-1 | TRBV5-6 | NA | TRBD1 | CASSLGDRGSRWNTEAFF
TRBJ1-1 | TRBV11-3 | NA | NA | CASSREPNTEAFF
TRBJ1-2 | TRBV19 | NA | TRBD1 | CASSRGQGDYGYTF
TRBJ1-2 | TRBV29-1 | NA | NA | CSVEAGLRYGYTF
TRBJ1-3 | TRBV6-5 | NA | NA | CASKQGGPRNTIYF
TRBJ1-2 | TRBV7-2 | NA | NA | CASSLASYGYTF